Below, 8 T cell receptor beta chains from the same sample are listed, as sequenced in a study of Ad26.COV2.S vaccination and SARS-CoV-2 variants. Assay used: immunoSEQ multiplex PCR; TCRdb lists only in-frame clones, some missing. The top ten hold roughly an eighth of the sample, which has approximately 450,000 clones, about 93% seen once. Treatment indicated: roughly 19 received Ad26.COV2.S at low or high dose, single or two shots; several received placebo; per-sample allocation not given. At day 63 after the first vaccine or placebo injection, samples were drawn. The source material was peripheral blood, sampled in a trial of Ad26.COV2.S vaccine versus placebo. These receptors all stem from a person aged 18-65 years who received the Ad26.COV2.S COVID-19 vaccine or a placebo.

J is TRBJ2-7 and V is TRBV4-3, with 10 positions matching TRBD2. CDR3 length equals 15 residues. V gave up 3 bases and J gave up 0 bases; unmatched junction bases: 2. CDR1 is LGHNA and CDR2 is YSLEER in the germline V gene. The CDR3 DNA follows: TGCGCCAGCAGCCACTCTAGCGGGGGCTCCTACGAGCAGTACTTC. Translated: CASSHSSGGSYEQYF.

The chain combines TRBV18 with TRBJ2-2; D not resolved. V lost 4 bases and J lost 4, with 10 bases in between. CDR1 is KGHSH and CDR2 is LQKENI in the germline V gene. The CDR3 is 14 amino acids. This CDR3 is CASSQSVSTGELFF. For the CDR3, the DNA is TGTGCCAGCTCACAGTCGGTCTCCACCGGGGAGCTGTTTTTT.

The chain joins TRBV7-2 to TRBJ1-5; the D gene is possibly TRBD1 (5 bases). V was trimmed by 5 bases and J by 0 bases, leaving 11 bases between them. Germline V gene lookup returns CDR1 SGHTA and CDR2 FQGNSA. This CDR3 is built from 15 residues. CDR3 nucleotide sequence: TGTGCCAGCAGCCAGACAGCTTATAGCAATCAGCCCCAGCATTTT. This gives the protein CASSQTAYSNQPQHF.

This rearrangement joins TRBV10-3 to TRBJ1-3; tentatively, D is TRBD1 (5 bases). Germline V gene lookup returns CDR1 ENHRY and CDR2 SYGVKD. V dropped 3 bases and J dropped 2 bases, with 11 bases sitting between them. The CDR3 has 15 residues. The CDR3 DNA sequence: TGTGCCATCAGTGATCAGGGTACGACTGGAAACACCATATATTTT. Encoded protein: CAISDQGTTGNTIYF.

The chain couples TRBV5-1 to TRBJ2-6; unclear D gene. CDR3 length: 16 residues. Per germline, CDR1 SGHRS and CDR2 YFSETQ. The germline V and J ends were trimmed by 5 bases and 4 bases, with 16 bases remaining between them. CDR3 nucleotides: TGCGCCAGCAGTCGTACAGTAGCTCTGGGGGCCAACGTCCTGACTTTC. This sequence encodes CASSRTVALGANVLTF.

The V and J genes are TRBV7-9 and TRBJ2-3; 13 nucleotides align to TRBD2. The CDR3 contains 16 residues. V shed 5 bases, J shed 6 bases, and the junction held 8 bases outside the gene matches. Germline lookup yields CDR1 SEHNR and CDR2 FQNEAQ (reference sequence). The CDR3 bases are TGTGCCAGCAGCCTTGGACTAGCGGGAGCGTCGGATACGCAGTATTTT. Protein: CASSLGLAGASDTQYF.

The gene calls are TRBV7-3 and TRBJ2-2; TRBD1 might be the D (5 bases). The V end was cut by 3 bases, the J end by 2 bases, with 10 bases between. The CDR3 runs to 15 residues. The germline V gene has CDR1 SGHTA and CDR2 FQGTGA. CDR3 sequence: CASSFTGRNTGELFF. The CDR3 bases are TGTGCCAGCAGCTTTACAGGTCGCAACACCGGGGAGCTGTTTTTT.

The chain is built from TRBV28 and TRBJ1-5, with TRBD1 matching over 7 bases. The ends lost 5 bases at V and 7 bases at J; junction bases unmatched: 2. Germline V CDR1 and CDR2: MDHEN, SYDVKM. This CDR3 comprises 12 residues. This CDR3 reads CASSTGVQPQHF. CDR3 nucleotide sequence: TGTGCCAGCAGTACAGGGGTCCAGCCCCAGCATTTT.